Sequencing of this T cell receptor beta chain was carried out in a study of graft-versus-host responses after intestinal transplantation. Study-wide background: Every transplant recipient was induced with anti-thymocyte globulin, then maintained on tacrolimus and steroids for 2 to 3 years.

Findings and limits, study-wide: An association linked early post-transplant HvG declines with peak circulating GvH clone levels. Some GvH clones appeared in ileal mucosa or blood before recipient bone marrow.

For this clone: Antigen specificity is unknown.

This CDR3 is 17 amino acids long. Sequenced by immunoSEQ multiplex PCR; TCRdb stores in-frame clones only, minus some. The table lists 20,000 to 30,000 clones, more than 90% of them singletons. The source material was PBMCs, sampled roughly 41 days after intestinal transplant. The genes are TRBV21-1 and TRBJ2-4. TRBV21-1 is an annotated pseudogene. The origin of this receptor is a human patient who received an intestinal transplant, so some T cells may come from the graft donor. The CDR3 DNA follows: TGTGCCAGCAGTCCCGAAATAGCTACAGCAAGAAAAAACATTCAGTACTTC. Protein sequence: CASSPEIATARKNIQYF.